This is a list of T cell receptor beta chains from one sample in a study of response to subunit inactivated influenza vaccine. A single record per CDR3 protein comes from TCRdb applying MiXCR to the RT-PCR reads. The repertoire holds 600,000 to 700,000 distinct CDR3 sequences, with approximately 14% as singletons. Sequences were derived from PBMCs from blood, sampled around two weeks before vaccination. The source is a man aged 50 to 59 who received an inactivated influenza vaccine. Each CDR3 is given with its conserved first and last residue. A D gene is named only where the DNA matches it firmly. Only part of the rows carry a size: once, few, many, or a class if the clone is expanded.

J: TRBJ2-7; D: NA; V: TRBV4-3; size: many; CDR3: CASSQERGTYEQYF; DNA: TGCGCCAGCAGCCAAGAAAGGGGGACCTACGAGCAGTACTTC
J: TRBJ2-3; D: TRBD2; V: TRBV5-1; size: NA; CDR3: CASSSRLAGITDTQYF; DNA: TGCGCCAGCAGCTCCAGACTAGCGGGGATCACAGATACGCAGTATTTT
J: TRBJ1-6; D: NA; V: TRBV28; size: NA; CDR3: CASSLSGQNYNSPLHF; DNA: TGTGCCAGCAGTTTGAGTGGTCAGAACTATAATTCACCCCTCCACTTT
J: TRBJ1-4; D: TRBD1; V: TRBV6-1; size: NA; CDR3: CASSEMAGGLNEKLFF; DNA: TGTGCCAGCAGTGAAATGGCAGGGGGTCTAAATGAAAAACTGTTTTTT
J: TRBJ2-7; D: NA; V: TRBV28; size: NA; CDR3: CASRSNLASAYEQYF; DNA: TGTGCCAGCAGGTCTAACCTAGCGTCCGCCTACGAGCAGTACTTC
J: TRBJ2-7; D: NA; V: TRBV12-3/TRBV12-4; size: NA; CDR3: CASTFQVGARGEQYF; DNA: TGTGCCAGCACCTTTCAGGTCGGAGCGAGGGGGGAGCAGTACTTC
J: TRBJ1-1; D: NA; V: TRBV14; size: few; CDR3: CASSQEVRGGEAFF; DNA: TGTGCCAGCAGCCAAGAGGTTAGGGGAGGTGAAGCTTTCTTT
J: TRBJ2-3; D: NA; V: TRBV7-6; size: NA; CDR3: CASSYSVGAHSGDTQYF; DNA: TGTGCCAGCAGCTATAGCGTTGGGGCACATTCCGGAGATACGCAGTATTTT
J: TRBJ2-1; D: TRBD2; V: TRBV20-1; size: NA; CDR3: CSASSGGRAPYNEQFF; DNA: TGCAGTGCTAGTTCGGGAGGGAGGGCCCCCTACAATGAGCAGTTCTTC
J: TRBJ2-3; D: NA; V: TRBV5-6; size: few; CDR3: CASSLGSLAGRTDTQYF; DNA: TGTGCCAGCAGCTTGGGGAGCCTCGCGGGGCGCACAGATACGCAGTATTTT
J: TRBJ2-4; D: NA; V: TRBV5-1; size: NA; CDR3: CASSLSERSGVAKNIQYF; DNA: TGCGCCAGCAGCTTGTCTGAAAGGTCCGGGGTAGCCAAAAACATTCAGTACTTC
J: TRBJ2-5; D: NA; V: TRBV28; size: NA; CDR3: CASSSTRLGLGWTQYF; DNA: TGTGCCAGCAGCTCTACCAGACTAGGCCTTGGGTGGACCCAGTACTTC
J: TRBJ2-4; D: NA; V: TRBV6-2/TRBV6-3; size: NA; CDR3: CASSYSGGFGIQYF; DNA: TGTGCCAGCAGTTACTCAGGTGGATTCGGCATTCAGTACTTC
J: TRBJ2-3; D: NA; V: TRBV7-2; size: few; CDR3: CASSRGLADTQYF; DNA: TGTGCCAGCAGTAGAGGCCTTGCAGATACGCAGTATTTT
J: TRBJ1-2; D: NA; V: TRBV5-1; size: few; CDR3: CASSLASGNYGYTF; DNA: TGCGCCAGCAGCTTGGCCTCAGGAAATTATGGCTACACCTTC
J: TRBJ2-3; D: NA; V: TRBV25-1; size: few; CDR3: CASSDMMRGLVTQYF; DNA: TGTGCCAGCAGTGATATGATGAGAGGGCTCGTTACGCAGTATTTT
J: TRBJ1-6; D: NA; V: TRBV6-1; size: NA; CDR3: CASSAPRSSSPLHF; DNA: TGTGCCAGCAGCGCGCCCAGGAGTTCTTCACCCCTCCACTTT
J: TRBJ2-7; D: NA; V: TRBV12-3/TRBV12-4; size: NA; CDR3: CASSLAFRYEQYF; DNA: TGTGCCAGCAGTTTAGCCTTTCGATACGAGCAGTACTTC
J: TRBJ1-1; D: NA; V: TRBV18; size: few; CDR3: CASSREGNTEAFF; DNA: TGTGCCAGCTCCCGGGAGGGGAACACTGAAGCTTTCTTT
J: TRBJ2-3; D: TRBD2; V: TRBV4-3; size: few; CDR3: CASSQGRSGWGVDTQYF; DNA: TGCGCCAGCAGCCAAGGTCGTAGCGGGTGGGGGGTCGATACGCAGTATTTT
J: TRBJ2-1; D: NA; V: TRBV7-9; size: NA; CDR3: CASSLYRGLPFF; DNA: TGTGCCAGCAGCTTATATCGGGGCCTGCCGTTCTTC
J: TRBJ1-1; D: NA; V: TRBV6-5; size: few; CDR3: CASSYWGANTEAFF; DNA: TGTGCCAGCAGTTATTGGGGGGCGAACACTGAAGCTTTCTTT
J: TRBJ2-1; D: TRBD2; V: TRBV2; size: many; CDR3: CASTLAGAYNEQFF; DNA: TGTGCCAGTACACTAGCGGGAGCCTACAATGAGCAGTTCTTC